This T cell receptor beta chain was recorded in a study of T cell repertoires in cytomegalovirus infection (dated by TCRdb to the late 2010s). About the full investigation: The peptide stimulations were aimed at well-studied HLA-B-restricted epitopes as well as recently identified HLA-C-restricted CMV epitopes, whose presentation resists viral immunomodulation. Donor HLA type was relevant to the analysis, as public TCR beta signatures indicated carriage of CMV infection together with the matching HLA type.

The treatment or condition label for this specimen denotes: in vitro stimulation with specific CMV peptide epitopes to enrich CMV-specific T cells. What the study reported, not specific to this receptor: The ex vivo response was dominated by HLA-C-restricted CMV-specific TCR beta clonotypes, and the single most frequent clonotype in two of eight donors was supplied by these HLA-C-restricted clonotypes. In both this cohort and an independent cohort of 350 or so donors, the cumulative frequency of public TCR beta family members distinguished carriers of CMV infection plus the relevant HLA type.

Concerning this clonotype: The target of this receptor is not known. Base qualities are not recorded, but no much larger clone differs from it by a single base.

CDR1 SNHLY and CDR2 FYNNEI are derived from the germline V gene. The CDR3 holds 14 amino acids from the cysteine to the phenylalanine. Just the 42-base CDR3 DNA is kept, in frame starting at base 1. The V end loses 5 bases and the J end loses 4 bases, and a stretch of 13 bases separates them. Data came from an Illumina HiSeq 1500. The raw public reads went through TCRdb reprocessing: fastp at Q25, MiXCR clone calling, in-frame beta chains kept. A single entry per CDR3 protein holds the most common genes and DNA from its merged rows. The sample yields about 700,000 distinct CDR3 sequences; 30% to 35% were counted once. The top ten constitute 15% to 20% of the sample.

This TCR was recovered from a human donor in good health (CMV status not recorded). Some clones in this sample may be carry-over from other donors' samples. The sequence links TRBV2 to TRBJ2-3; the D gene is possibly TRBD2, with 5 bases matching. Sequencing was performed on cultured PBMCs, taken from culture after CMV antigen stimulation. The DNA sequence is given as TGTGCCAGCAGTCTTCAGGCGGGTCCAGATACGCAGTATTTT. This codes for CASSLQAGPDTQYF.